This TCR beta chain was retrieved from a study of beta chain features in type 1 diabetes. Whole-study findings and limits: A moderate, significant TCRB CDR3 shortening appeared in type 1 diabetes across four CD4+ subsets.

This clone was found a few times. What it recognizes is unknown. Expressed TCRB transcripts were sequenced, since all the RNA that had been isolated was reverse transcribed. Here immunoSEQ multiplex PCR was the method, and the copy in TCRdb shows in-frame clones only, minus some. This sample has hundreds of thousands of clones, with more than 13% found just once. The CDR3 has 14 residues. Trimming removed 6 bases from V and 2 bases from J, with 17 bases in between. Germline V gene lookup returns CDR1 GTSNPN and CDR2 SVGIG (reference sequence). The chain links TRBV30 to TRBJ2-7; tentative D call: TRBD2 (6 bases). This sequence was found in a man younger than 30 with type 1 diabetes. The source material was naive CD4+ T cells from blood. CDR3 sequence: CACRPAGPPYEQYF. CDR3 nucleotides: TGTGCCTGCCGGCCCGCGGGGCCCCCCTACGAGCAGTACTTC.